This T cell receptor beta chain was observed in a study of T cell repertoires in cytomegalovirus infection. Each CDR3 protein gets one entry after TCRdb re-called the reads with MiXCR. The data hold roughly 720,000 distinct CDR3 sequences, with roughly a third observed a single time. The CDR3 spans 15 residues. With 0 bases removed from V and 0 bases from J, the gap between germline ends came to 10 bases. Germline V gene lookup returns CDR1 SGDLS and CDR2 YYNGEE. The sequencing sample was made of PBMCs. This TCR was recovered from a human donor in good health (CMV status not recorded). Some clones in this sample may be carry-over from other donors' samples. The chain uses TRBV9 and TRBJ2-7; D is ambiguous. CDR3: CASSVGSDSSYEQYF. The CDR3 DNA sequence: TGTGCCAGCAGCGTAGGGAGCGATAGCTCCTACGAGCAGTACTTC. Looking up the rest from reference TRBV9 and TRBJ2-7 gives the full variable domain: DSGVTQTPKHLITATGQRVTLRCSPRSGDLSVYWYQQSLDQGLQFLIQYYNGEERAKGNILERFSAQQFPDLHSELNLSSLELGDSALYFCASSVGSDSSYEQYFGPGTRLTVT.